What follows are 14 T cell receptor beta chains derived from one specimen sequenced in a study of shared clonotypes between healthy human individuals. Data came from immunoSEQ multiplex PCR; TCRdb stores just in-frame clones and leaves some out. The repertoire holds about 1 million clones, with around four fifths as singletons. Material: memory CD4+ T cells sorted from blood. The subset: CD45RA-negative fraction. Every receptor here comes from a man aged 18 to 35 in good health.

This chain links TRBV13 with TRBJ2-1; 12 bases align to TRBD2. The CDR3 runs 16 residues. V was pared by 7 bases and J by 4 bases, with 8 bases of the junction left unmatched. Per the germline V gene, CDR1 is PRHDT and CDR2 is FYEKMQ (reference sequence). The CDR3, as DNA: TGTGCCAGCAACCCCCGGACTAGCGGGACATACAATGAGCAGTTCTTC. This gives the protein CASNPRTSGTYNEQFF.

The chain employs TRBV7-8 and TRBJ2-7; 9 nucleotides match TRBD2. This CDR3 has 19 amino acids. J lost 3 bases, V lost 1 base, and 16 bases had no gene match. CDR1 and CDR2 from the germline V gene are SGHVS and FQNEAQ. CDR3 nucleotides: TGTGCCAGCAGCTTAGTTTCAGGGGCACCTAGCGGGATTATCTACGAGCAGTACTTC. Residues: CASSLVSGAPSGIIYEQYF.

The rearrangement uses TRBV5-1 and TRBJ2-5; 14 bases fit TRBD2. The V gene's germline CDR1 is SGHRS and CDR2 YFSETQ. This CDR3 has 16 residues. With V trimmed by 2 bases and J by 9 bases, 9 bases remained unmatched. The CDR3 coding sequence is TGCGCCAGCAGCTTTATGGGACTAGCGGGGGCCGCGGCCCAGTACTTC. It yields the protein CASSFMGLAGAAAQYF.

The gene calls are TRBV5-4 and TRBJ2-5; 8 nucleotides agree with TRBD2. Germline V gene sequence: CDR1 SGHNT, CDR2 YYREEE (reference sequence). The length of the CDR3 is 17 residues. V shed 4 bases and J 4 bases; nucleotides not matched to a gene: 15. The CDR3 spells CASSRLGLASTRETQYF. The CDR3 DNA reads as TGTGCCAGCAGCCGGCTTGGACTAGCCTCAACCCGAGAGACCCAGTACTTC.

A few counts support this clone. The rearrangement joins TRBV7-9 to TRBJ2-5; TRBD2 matches 9 bases. V lost 5 bases and J lost 5; bases outside the gene matches: 9. Germline assignment: CDR1 SEHNR and CDR2 FQNEAQ (reference sequence). The CDR3 is 15 residues long. CDR3 protein: CASSLRLAAEETQYF. The DNA of the CDR3 is TGTGCCAGCAGCCTAAGACTAGCGGCAGAGGAGACCCAGTACTTC.

The genes are TRBV10-3 and TRBJ2-5, with 14 bases matching TRBD2. Germline V gives CDR1 ENHRY, CDR2 SYGVKD. V was pared by 2 bases and J by 1 base, with 0 bases of the junction left unmatched. The CDR3 runs 16 residues. As DNA, the CDR3 is TGTGCCATCAGTGAGGGACTAGCGGGGGGCCAAGAGACCCAGTACTTC. It yields the protein CAISEGLAGGQETQYF.

The genes are TRBV19 and TRBJ2-5; D unresolved. V lost 2 bases, J lost 4 bases, and 8 bases lay in between. Germline V gene data show CDR1 as LNHDA and CDR2 as SQIVND (reference sequence). CDR3 length: 13 amino acids. The DNA for the CDR3 is TGTGCCAGTAGTATACCCAACTTAGAGACCCAGTACTTC. As protein: CASSIPNLETQYF.

CDR3 amino acids: CSTHIQETQYF. CDR3 coding DNA: TGCAGTACCCATATCCAAGAGACCCAGTACTTC. The chain combines TRBV20-1 with TRBJ2-5; unclear D gene. CDR1 and CDR2 from the germline V gene are DFQATT and SNEGSKA (reference sequence). CDR3 length: 11 amino acids. Trimming took 8 bases from V and 1 from J, leaving 8 bases between them.

This chain connects TRBV10-3 to TRBJ1-1; TRBD1 matches at 10 bases. Germline V CDR1 and CDR2: ENHRY, SYGVKD. Losses at the gene ends were 10 bases for V and 4 bases for J; bases not matched to a gene: 12. This CDR3 has 15 amino acids. The CDR3 DNA reads TGTGCCACCCTGGTTTCCGGGACAGGGGCCACTGAAGCTTTCTTT. Amino acids: CATLVSGTGATEAFF.

The V call is TRBV15, the J call TRBJ2-5; 9 bases are shared with TRBD2. CDR3 length: 14 amino acids. V was pared by 8 bases and J by 5 bases, with 9 bases of the junction left unmatched. From germline, CDR1 is LNHNV and CDR2 YYDKDF (reference sequence). The CDR3 protein is CATVAGGPGETQYF. DNA for the CDR3: TGTGCCACCGTGGCGGGAGGGCCGGGGGAGACCCAGTACTTC.

The chain uses TRBV10-2 and TRBJ1-3; tentative D call: TRBD1 (6 bases). The germline gives CDR1 WSHSY, CDR2 SAAADI. This CDR3 comprises 14 residues. V was clipped by 10 bases and J by 6 bases, with 19 bases between them. The CDR3 loop reads CATLDWQGKNTIYF. CDR3 DNA sequence: TGCGCCACCCTGGACTGGCAGGGGAAAAACACCATATATTTT.

V is TRBV6-1 and J is TRBJ2-1; 9 bases align to TRBD1. Looked up from germline, CDR1 is MNHNS and CDR2 is SASEGT. The V and J ends lost 6 bases and 1 base, in that order; junction bases with no gene match: 4. This CDR3 is 15 amino acids long. The chain's CDR3 is CASSKDRGSYNEQFF. CDR3 coding DNA: TGTGCCAGCAGCAAGGACAGGGGATCCTACAATGAGCAGTTCTTC.

The V gene is TRBV5-1, the J gene TRBJ1-2, with D tentatively TRBD1 (5 bases). Germline V gene data show CDR1 as SGHRS and CDR2 as YFSETQ. V lost 2 bases to trimming and J lost 8 bases, with 16 bases between them. The length of the CDR3 is 14 residues. CDR3 coding DNA: TGCGCCAGCAGCTTCGGCAGGGCTGGCGGCGGCTACACCTTC. This encodes CASSFGRAGGGYTF.

The V gene is TRBV6-5, the J gene TRBJ2-7; D is perhaps TRBD2 (5 bases). The CDR3 has 15 residues. Germline-derived CDR1 and CDR2 are MNHEY and SVGAGI. Trimming pared 4 bases from V and 4 bases from J, leaving 17 bases between. CDR3 in amino acids: CASSSGVARLYEQYF. Here the CDR3 DNA reads TGTGCCAGCAGTTCCGGGGTAGCCAGACTTTACGAGCAGTACTTC.